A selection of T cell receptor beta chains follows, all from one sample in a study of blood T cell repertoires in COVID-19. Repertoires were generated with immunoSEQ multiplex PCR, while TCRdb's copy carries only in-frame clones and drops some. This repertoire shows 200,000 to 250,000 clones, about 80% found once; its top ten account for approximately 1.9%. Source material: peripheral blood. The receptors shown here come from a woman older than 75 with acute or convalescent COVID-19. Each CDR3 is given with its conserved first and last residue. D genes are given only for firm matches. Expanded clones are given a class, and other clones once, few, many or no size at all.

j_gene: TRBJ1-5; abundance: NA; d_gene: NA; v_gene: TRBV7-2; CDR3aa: CASSSTGGNQPQHF; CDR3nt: TGTGCCAGCAGCTCAACAGGAGGCAATCAGCCCCAGCATTTT
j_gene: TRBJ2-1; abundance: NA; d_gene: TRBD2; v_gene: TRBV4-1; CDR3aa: CASSQAGLAGVNEQFF; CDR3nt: TGCGCCAGCAGCCAGGCGGGACTAGCGGGAGTCAATGAGCAGTTCTTC
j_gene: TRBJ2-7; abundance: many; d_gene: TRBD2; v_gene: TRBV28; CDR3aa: CASSFHLAVLSYEQYF; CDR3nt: TGTGCCAGCAGTTTCCACCTAGCGGTCCTTTCCTACGAGCAGTACTTC
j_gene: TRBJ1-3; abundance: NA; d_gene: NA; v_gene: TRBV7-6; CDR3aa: CASSPFGQTGNTIYF; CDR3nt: TGTGCCAGCAGCCCGTTCGGACAGACGGGAAACACCATATATTTT
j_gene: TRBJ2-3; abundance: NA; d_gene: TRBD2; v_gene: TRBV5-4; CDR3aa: CASPGGQGKVADTQYF; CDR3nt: TGTGCCAGCCCGGGGGGGCAGGGGAAGGTGGCAGATACGCAGTATTTT
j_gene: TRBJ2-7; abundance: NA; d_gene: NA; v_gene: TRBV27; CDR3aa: CASSRQGAGSEQYF; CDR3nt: TGTGCCAGCAGTAGACAGGGCGCGGGGAGCGAGCAGTACTTC
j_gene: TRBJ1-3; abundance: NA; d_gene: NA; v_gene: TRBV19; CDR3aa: CASSIGGKNSGNTIYF; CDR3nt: TGTGCCAGTAGTATAGGCGGGAAGAATTCTGGAAACACCATATATTTT
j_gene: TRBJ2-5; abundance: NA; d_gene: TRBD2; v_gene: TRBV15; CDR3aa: CATSTTSGRGGETQYF; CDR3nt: TGTGCCACCAGCACGACTAGCGGGAGGGGTGGGGAGACCCAGTACTTC
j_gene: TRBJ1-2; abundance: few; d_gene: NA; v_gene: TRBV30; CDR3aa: CAWSAGELYGYTF; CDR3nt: TGTGCCTGGAGTGCAGGGGAGCTCTATGGCTACACCTTC
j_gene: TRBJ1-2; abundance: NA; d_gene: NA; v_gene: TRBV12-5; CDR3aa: CASGSNRVEGYGYTF; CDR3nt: TGTGCTAGTGGTTCCAACAGGGTTGAAGGCTATGGCTACACCTTC
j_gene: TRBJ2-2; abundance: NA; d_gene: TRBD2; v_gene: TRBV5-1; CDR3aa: CASSPQVAGSTGELFF; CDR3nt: TGCGCCAGCAGCCCTCAGGTAGCGGGGAGCACCGGGGAGCTGTTTTTT
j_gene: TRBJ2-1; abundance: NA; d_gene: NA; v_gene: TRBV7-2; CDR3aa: CASSLGEGSSYNEQFF; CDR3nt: TGTGCCAGCAGCTTGGGTGAAGGGAGCTCCTACAATGAGCAGTTCTTC
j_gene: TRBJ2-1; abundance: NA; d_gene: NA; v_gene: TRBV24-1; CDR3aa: CATSDLDRNEQFF; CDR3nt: TGTGCCACCAGTGACCTAGACAGGAATGAGCAGTTCTTC
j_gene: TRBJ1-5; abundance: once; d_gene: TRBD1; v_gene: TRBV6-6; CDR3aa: CATRGTDRGGQPQHF; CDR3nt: TGTGCCACTAGAGGGACAGACAGAGGTGGTCAGCCCCAGCATTTT
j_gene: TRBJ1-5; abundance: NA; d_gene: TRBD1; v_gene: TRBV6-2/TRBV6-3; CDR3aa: CASSQHSGTGFISNQPQHF; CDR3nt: TGTGCCAGCAGTCAACACAGCGGGACAGGGTTTATTAGCAATCAGCCCCAGCATTTT
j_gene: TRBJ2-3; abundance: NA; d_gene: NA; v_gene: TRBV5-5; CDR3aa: CASSLVGQRGNTQYF; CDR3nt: TGTGCCAGCAGCTTGGTGGGGCAAAGGGGCAATACGCAGTATTTT
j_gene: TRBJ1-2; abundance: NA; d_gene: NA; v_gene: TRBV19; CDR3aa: CASRDRLKNYGYTF; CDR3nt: TGTGCCAGCCGAGACAGGCTTAAAAACTATGGCTACACCTTC
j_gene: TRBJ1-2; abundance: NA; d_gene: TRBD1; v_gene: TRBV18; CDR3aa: CASSPTVGTGLYGYTF; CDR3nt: TGTGCCAGCTCACCTACCGTGGGGACAGGGCTCTATGGCTACACCTTC
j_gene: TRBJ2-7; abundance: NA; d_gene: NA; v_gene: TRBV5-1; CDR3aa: CASSLAAVYNEQYF; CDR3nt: TGCGCCAGCAGCTTGGCCGCAGTTTACAACGAGCAGTACTTC
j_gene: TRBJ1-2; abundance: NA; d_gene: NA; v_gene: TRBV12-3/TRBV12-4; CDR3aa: CASSLTAGYGYTF; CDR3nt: TGTGCCAGCAGTCTTACAGCGGGCTATGGCTACACCTTC
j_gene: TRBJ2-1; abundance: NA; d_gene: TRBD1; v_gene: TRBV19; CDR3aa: CASSSDRGWEQFF; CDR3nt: TGTGCCAGTAGTAGCGACAGGGGTTGGGAGCAGTTCTTC
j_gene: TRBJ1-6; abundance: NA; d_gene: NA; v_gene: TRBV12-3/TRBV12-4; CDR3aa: CASSLSGSPLHF; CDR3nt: TGTGCCAGCAGTTTATCGGGTTCACCCCTCCACTTT
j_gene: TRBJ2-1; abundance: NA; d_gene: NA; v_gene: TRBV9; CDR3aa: CASSVAGGPYNEQFF; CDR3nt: TGTGCCAGCAGCGTAGCGGGGGGCCCCTACAATGAGCAGTTCTTC
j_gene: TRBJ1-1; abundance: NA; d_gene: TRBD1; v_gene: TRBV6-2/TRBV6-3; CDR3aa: CASSSTLGTAEAFF; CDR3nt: TGTGCCAGCAGTTCCACTCTAGGGACAGCTGAAGCTTTCTTT
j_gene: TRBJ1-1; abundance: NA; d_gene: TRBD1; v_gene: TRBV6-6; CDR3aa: CASSHYRTGGGTEAFF; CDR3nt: TGTGCCAGCAGTCATTATCGGACAGGTGGGGGCACTGAAGCTTTCTTT
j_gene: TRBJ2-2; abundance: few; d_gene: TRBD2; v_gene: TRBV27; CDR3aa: CASKNRVAGDTTGELFF; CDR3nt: TGTGCCAGCAAAAACAGGGTAGCGGGAGATACCACCGGGGAGCTGTTTTTT
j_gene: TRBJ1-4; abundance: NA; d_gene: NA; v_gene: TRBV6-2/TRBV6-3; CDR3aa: CASSVRGGRGEKLFF; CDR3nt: TGTGCCAGCAGTGTCCGAGGGGGTCGAGGTGAAAAACTGTTTTTT
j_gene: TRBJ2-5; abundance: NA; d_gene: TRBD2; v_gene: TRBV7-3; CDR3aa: CASSLTGGLAGRQETQYF; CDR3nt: TGTGCCAGCAGCTTAACAGGAGGGCTAGCGGGAAGGCAAGAGACCCAGTACTTC
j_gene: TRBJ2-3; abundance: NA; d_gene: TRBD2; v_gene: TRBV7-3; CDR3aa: CASSYGTSVTDTQYF; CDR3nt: TGTGCCAGCAGCTACGGGACTAGCGTCACAGATACGCAGTATTTT
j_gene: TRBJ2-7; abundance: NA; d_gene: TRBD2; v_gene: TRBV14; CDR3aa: CASSQDRGSTSDSYEQYF; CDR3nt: TGTGCCAGCAGCCAAGATAGAGGTAGTACTAGCGACTCCTACGAGCAGTACTTC
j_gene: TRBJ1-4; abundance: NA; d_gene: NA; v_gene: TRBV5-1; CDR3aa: CASSETTGSATEKLFF; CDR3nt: TGCGCCAGCAGCGAAACTACAGGATCAGCCACAGAAAAACTGTTTTTT
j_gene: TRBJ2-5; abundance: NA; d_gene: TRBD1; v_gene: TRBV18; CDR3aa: CASSPQGAGETQYF; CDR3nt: TGTGCCAGCTCACCACAGGGGGCAGGGGAGACCCAGTACTTC
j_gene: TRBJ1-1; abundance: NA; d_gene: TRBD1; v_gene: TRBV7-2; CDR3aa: CASSLGQGLGAFF; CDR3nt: TGTGCCAGCAGCTTGGGACAGGGCCTCGGTGCTTTCTTT
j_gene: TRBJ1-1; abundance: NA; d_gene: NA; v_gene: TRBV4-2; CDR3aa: CASSQEQGEAEAFF; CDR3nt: TGTGCCAGCAGCCAAGAACAGGGTGAGGCTGAAGCTTTCTTT
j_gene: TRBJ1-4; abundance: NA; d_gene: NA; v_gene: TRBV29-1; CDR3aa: CSALDRYNEKLFF; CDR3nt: TGCAGCGCTCTAGACAGGTACAATGAAAAACTGTTTTTT
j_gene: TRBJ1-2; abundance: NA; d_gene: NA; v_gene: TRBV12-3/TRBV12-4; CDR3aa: CASTLGGSAGYTF; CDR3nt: TGTGCCAGCACTTTAGGTGGCAGCGCTGGCTACACCTTC
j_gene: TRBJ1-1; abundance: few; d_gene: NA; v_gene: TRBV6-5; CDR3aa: CASSLDRSLTEAFF; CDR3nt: TGTGCCAGCAGCCTAGACAGGAGCCTAACTGAAGCTTTCTTT
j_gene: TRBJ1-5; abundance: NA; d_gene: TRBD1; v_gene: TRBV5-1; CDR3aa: CASSLEGTENQPQHF; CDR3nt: TGCGCCAGCAGCTTGGAAGGGACAGAAAATCAGCCCCAGCATTTT
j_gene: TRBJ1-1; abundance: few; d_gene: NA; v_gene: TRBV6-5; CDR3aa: CASSRNGRRTTEAFF; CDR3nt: TGTGCCAGCAGTCGTAATGGGAGACGGACCACTGAAGCTTTCTTT
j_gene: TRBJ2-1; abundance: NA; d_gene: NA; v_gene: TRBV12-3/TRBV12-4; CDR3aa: CASLRSSYNEQFF; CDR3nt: TGTGCCAGCCTAAGGAGCTCCTACAATGAGCAGTTCTTC
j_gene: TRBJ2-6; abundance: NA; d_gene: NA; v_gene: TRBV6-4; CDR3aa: CASSWSSGANVLTF; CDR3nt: TGTGCCAGCAGTTGGAGCTCTGGGGCCAACGTCCTGACTTTC
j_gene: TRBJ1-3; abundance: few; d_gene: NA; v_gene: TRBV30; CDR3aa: CAWSTSLLGNTIYF; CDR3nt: TGTGCCTGGAGTACCTCCCTACTTGGAAACACCATATATTTT
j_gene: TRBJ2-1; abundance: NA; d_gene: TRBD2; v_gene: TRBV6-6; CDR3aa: CASSNGASGNNEQFF; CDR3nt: TGTGCCAGCAGTAACGGGGCTAGCGGAAACAATGAGCAGTTCTTC
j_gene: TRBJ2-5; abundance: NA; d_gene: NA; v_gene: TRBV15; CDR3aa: CATSRDRGGGQETQYF; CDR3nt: TGTGCCACCAGCAGAGATAGAGGGGGTGGACAAGAGACCCAGTACTTC
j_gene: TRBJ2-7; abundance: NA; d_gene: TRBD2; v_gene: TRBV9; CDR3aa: CASSPGTSGGHEQYF; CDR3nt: TGTGCCAGCAGCCCTGGGACTAGCGGGGGGCACGAGCAGTACTTC
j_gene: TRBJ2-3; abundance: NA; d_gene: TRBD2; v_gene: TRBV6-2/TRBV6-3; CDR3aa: CASSYSIRGDKDTQYF; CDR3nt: TGTGCCAGCAGTTACTCTATCCGGGGGGATAAAGATACGCAGTATTTT
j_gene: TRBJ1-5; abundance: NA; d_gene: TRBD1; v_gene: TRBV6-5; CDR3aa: CASSPDRAGQPQHF; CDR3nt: TGTGCCAGCAGCCCGGACAGGGCCGGCCAGCCCCAGCATTTT
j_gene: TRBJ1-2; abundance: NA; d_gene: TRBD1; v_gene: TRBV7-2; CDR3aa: CASSGWDSSGYGYTF; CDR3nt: TGTGCCAGCAGCGGGTGGGACAGCTCTGGCTATGGCTACACCTTC
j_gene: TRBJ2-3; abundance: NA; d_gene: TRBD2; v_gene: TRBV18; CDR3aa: CASSPFTSGPTDTQYF; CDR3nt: TGTGCCAGCTCACCATTTACTAGCGGACCCACAGATACGCAGTATTTT
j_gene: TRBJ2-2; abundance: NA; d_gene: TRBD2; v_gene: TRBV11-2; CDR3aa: CASSSGLAGTGELFF; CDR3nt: TGTGCCAGCAGCTCGGGACTAGCGGGGACCGGGGAGCTGTTTTTT